This TCR beta chain was observed in a study of response to subunit inactivated influenza vaccine. The study's findings and limits: Only a handful of new T cells, the authors suggested, are recruited with each seasonal influenza vaccination.

TCRdb redid the calling of the RT-PCR reads with MiXCR, one entry per CDR3 protein. This table holds around 480,000 distinct CDR3 sequences, about a tenth found once. A few counts support this clonotype. The antigen is undetermined. V lost 0 bases and J lost 4, with 17 bases in between. The CDR3 contains 16 residues. Germline values: CDR1 DFQATT, CDR2 SNEGSKA (reference sequence). Sequencing was performed on PBMCs from blood, taken about 40 days after vaccination. The source is a man aged 50-60 years who received an inactivated influenza vaccine. This chain connects TRBV20-1 to TRBJ2-3; TRBD2 is a possible D gene (6 bases). CDR3 DNA: TGCAGTGCTAGAGATGGGGGGTCCTCTAGGTCAGATACGCAGTATTTT. This sequence encodes CSARDGGSSRSDTQYF.